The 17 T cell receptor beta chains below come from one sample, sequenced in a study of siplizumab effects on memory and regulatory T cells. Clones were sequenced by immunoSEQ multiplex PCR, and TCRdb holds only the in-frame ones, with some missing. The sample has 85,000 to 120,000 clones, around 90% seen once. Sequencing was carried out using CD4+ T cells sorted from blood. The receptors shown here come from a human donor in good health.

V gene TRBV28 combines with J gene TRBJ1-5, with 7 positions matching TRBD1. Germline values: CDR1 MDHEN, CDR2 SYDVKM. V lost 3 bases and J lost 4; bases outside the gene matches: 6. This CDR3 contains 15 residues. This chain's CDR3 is CASSFRDRINQPQHF. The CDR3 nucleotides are TGTGCCAGCAGTTTTCGGGACAGAATTAATCAGCCCCAGCATTTT.

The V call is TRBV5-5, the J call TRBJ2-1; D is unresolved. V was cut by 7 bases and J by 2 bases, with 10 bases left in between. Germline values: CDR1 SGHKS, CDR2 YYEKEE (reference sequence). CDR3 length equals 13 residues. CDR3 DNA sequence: TGTGCCAGCCAAATAGGGACCTACAATGAGCAGTTCTTC. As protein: CASQIGTYNEQFF.

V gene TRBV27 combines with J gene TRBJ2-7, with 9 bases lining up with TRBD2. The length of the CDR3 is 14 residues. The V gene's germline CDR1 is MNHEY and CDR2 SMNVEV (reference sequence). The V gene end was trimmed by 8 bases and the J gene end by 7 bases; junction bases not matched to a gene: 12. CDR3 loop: CASGEAGGPEEQYF. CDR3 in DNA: TGTGCCAGCGGGGAGGCGGGAGGGCCAGAAGAGCAGTACTTC.

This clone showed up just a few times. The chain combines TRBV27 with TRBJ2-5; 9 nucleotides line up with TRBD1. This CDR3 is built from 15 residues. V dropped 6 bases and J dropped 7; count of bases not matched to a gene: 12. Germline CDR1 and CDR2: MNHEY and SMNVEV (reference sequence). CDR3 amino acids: CASSLGTGRGGTQYF. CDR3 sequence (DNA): TGTGCCAGCAGCCTCGGGACAGGGAGAGGAGGGACCCAGTACTTC.

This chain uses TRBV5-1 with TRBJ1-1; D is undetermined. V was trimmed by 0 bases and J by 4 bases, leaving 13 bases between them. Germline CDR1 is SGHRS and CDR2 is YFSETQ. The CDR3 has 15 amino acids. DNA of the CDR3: TGCGCCAGCAGCTTGGTCCCACTTACAGCCACTGAAGCTTTCTTT. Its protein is CASSLVPLTATEAFF.

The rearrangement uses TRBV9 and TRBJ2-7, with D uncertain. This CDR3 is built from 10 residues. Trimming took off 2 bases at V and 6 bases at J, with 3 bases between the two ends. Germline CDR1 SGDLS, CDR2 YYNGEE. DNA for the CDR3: TGTGCCAGCAGCGTCGGCGAGCAGTACTTC. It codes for CASSVGEQYF.

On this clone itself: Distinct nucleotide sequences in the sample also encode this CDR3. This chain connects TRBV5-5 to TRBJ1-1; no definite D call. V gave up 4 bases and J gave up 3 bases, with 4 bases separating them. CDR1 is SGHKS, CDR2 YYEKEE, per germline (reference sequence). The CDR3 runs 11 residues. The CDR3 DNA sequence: TGTGCCAGCAGCCCACACACTGAAGCTTTCTTT. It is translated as CASSPHTEAFF.

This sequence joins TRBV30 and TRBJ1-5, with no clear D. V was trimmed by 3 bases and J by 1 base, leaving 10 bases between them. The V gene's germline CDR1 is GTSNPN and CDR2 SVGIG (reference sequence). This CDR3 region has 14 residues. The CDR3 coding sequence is TGTGCCTGGAGCGCCTTACGGAGCAATCAGCCCCAGCATTTT. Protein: CAWSALRSNQPQHF.

This CDR3 is CASSLGDRINTGELFF. The CDR3 nucleotides read TGCGCCAGCAGCTTGGGGGACAGGATTAACACCGGGGAGCTGTTTTTT. This chain uses TRBV5-1 with TRBJ2-2; 8 bases are shared with TRBD1. There are 16 residues in the CDR3. V was clipped by 0 bases and J by 2 bases; unmatched bases: 3. CDR1 SGHRS and CDR2 YFSETQ come from the germline V gene.

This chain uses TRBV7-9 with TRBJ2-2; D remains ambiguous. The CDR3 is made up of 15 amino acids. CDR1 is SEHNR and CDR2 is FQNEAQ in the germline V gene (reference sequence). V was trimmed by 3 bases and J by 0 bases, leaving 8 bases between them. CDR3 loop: CASSFGFANTGELFF. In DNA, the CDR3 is TGTGCCAGCAGCTTTGGCTTCGCGAACACCGGGGAGCTGTTTTTT.

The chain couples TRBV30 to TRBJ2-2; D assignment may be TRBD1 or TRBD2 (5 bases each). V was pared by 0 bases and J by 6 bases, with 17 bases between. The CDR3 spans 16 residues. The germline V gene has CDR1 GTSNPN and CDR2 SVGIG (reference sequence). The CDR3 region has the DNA TGTGCCTGGAGTGTGGGACGGAAGGGTCGGGCCGGGGAGCTGTTTTTT. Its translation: CAWSVGRKGRAGELFF.

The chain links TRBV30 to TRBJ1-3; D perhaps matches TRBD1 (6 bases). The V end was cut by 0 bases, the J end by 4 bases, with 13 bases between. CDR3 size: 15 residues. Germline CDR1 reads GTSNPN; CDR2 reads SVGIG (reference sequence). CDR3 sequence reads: CAWSVLAGAGNTIYF. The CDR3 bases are TGTGCCTGGAGTGTACTTGCGGGGGCAGGAAACACCATATATTTT.

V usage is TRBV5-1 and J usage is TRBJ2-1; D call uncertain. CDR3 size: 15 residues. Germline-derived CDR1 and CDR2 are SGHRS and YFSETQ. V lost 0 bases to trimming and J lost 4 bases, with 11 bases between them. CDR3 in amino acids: CASSLGGVQYNEQFF. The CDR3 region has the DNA TGCGCCAGCAGCTTGGGAGGAGTTCAGTACAATGAGCAGTTCTTC.

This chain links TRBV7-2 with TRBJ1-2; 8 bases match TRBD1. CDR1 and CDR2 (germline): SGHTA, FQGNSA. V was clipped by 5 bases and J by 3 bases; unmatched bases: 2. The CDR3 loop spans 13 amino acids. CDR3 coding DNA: TGTGCCAGCAGCGCAGGGGGCCACTATGGCTACACCTTC. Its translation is CASSAGGHYGYTF.

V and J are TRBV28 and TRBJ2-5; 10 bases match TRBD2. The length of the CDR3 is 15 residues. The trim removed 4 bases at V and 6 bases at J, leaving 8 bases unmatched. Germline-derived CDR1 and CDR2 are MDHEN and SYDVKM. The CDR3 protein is CASSSFSSGSKTQYF. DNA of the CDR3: TGTGCCAGCAGTTCCTTCTCTAGCGGGAGTAAGACCCAGTACTTC.

This CDR3 is CASSATVHKETQYF. CDR3 bases: TGTGCCAGCAGCGCGACTGTGCATAAGGAGACCCAGTACTTC. The V gene is TRBV5-4, the J gene TRBJ2-5; D is ambiguous. The CDR3 extends over 14 amino acids. Deletions cut 4 bases from V and 5 bases from J, with 15 bases between. Per germline, CDR1 SGHNT and CDR2 YYREEE (reference sequence). Filled out from reference TRBV5-4 and TRBJ2-5, the complete variable domain reads ETGVTQSPTHLIKTRGQQVTLRCSSQSGHNTVSWYQQALGQGPQFIFQYYREEENGRGNFPPRFSGLQFPNYSSELNVNALELDDSALYLCASSATVHKETQYFGPGTRLLVL.

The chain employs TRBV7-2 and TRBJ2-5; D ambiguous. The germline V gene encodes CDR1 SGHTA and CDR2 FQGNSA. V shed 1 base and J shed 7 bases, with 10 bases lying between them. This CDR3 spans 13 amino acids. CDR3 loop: CASSLEIFGTQYF. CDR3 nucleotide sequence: TGTGCCAGCAGCTTAGAAATTTTCGGGACCCAGTACTTC.